A single sample is the source of the 5 T cell receptor beta chains below, sequenced in a study of cytomegalovirus exposure and HLA in healthy donors. PCR employed 60 Vbeta and 13 Jbeta primers. Clones were sequenced by immunoSEQ multiplex PCR, and TCRdb holds only the in-frame ones, with some missing. Its table records around 60,000 clones. Material for sequencing was PBMCs. Receptors were obtained from a man aged 30 to 45 in good health and CMV-seropositive.

The CDR3 DNA reads TGCGCCAGTAGGGGCAACTACACCGGGGAGCTGTTTTTT. It translates to CASRGNYTGELFF. The genes are TRBV4-1 and TRBJ2-2; possible D gene TRBD1, 5 bases. The V gene's germline CDR1 is MGHRA and CDR2 YSYEKL. The V end lost 9 bases, the J end lost 3 bases, and 11 bases lay between the germline ends. The CDR3 is 13 residues long.

The gene calls are TRBV6-1 and TRBJ2-7, with D unresolved. Per the germline V gene, CDR1 is MNHNS and CDR2 is SASEGT. The CDR3 totals 15 residues. Trimming removed 5 bases at V and 0 bases at J, with 14 bases between. CDR3 bases: TGTGCCAGCAGTTTGACTGCCGTTAGCTCCTACGAGCAGTACTTC. This codes for CASSLTAVSSYEQYF.

This rearrangement joins TRBV2 to TRBJ2-7; TRBD2 matches 9 bases. V gave up 4 bases and J gave up 5 bases; unmatched junction bases: 12. The CDR3 loop spans 16 amino acids. CDR1 and CDR2 from the germline V gene are SNHLY and FYNNEI. The CDR3 DNA reads as TGTGCCAGCAGTGGGACTAGCGTGTCGGTGGACCACGAGCAGTACTTC. This encodes CASSGTSVSVDHEQYF. The variable domain in full, completed from reference TRBV2 and TRBJ2-7, reads EPEVTQTPSHQVTQMGQEVILRCVPISNHLYFYWYRQILGQKVEFLVSFYNNEISEKSEIFDDQFSVERPDGSNFTLKIRSTKLEDSAMYFCASSGTSVSVDHEQYFGPGTRLTVT.

The chain employs TRBV2 and TRBJ2-5, with D perhaps matching TRBD1 (5 bases). CDR3 size: 12 residues. The germline V and J ends were trimmed by 8 bases and 4 bases, with 11 bases remaining between them. CDR1 SNHLY and CDR2 FYNNEI come from the germline V gene. DNA of the CDR3: TGTGCCAGCTCTACGCAGGGAGAGACCCAGTACTTC. The encoded protein is CASSTQGETQYF.

The V gene is TRBV4-1, the J gene TRBJ2-1; 12 nucleotides agree with TRBD2. Trimming at V came to 4 bases and at J to 5 bases, leaving 9 bases not matched to a gene. CDR1 and CDR2 (germline): MGHRA, YSYEKL. The CDR3 is made up of 17 amino acids. The CDR3 coding sequence is TGCGCCAGCAGCCCGGGACTAGCGGGTTCGCCCCACAATGAGCAGTTCTTC. Protein: CASSPGLAGSPHNEQFF.